A selection of T cell receptor beta chains follows, all from one sample in a study of cytomegalovirus exposure and HLA in healthy donors. Repertoires were generated with immunoSEQ multiplex PCR, while TCRdb's copy carries only in-frame clones and drops some. The sample contains roughly 60,000 clones, roughly nine tenths of which appear only once. Sequences were obtained from PBMCs. Receptors originate from a woman aged 30 to 39 in good health and CMV-seronegative. The CDR3 runs from the conserved cysteine through the conserved F or W. A D gene is named only where the DNA matches it firmly. Size values are once, few and many counts, or a class for expanded clones, and some rows have none.

V	D	size	J	CDR3	DNA
TRBV5-1	TRBD2	once	TRBJ2-7	CASSLSSGRRYF	TGCGCCAGCAGCTTGTCTAGCGGGAGAAGATACTTC
TRBV27	TRBD1	-	TRBJ1-2	CASSTPGQGYGYTF	TGTGCCAGCAGCACTCCGGGACAGGGCTATGGCTACACCTTC
TRBV7-8	-	-	TRBJ2-5	CASSHRTGERGTQYF	TGTGCCAGCAGCCACCGAACGGGAGAAAGGGGGACCCAGTACTTC
TRBV5-4	TRBD1	-	TRBJ2-1	CASSFGTAPETSYNEQFF	TGTGCCAGCAGCTTTGGGACAGCGCCAGAGACCTCATACAATGAGCAGTTCTTC
TRBV5-1	TRBD1	few	TRBJ2-3	CASSLGQGKLTDTQYF	TGCGCCAGCAGCTTGGGACAGGGGAAATTAACAGATACGCAGTATTTT
TRBV28	-	-	TRBJ1-4	CASSLTPVNGLTNEKLFF	TGTGCCAGCAGTTTAACCCCAGTGAATGGGCTAACTAATGAAAAACTGTTTTTT
TRBV5-1	-	-	TRBJ2-7	CASCLQDIGEQYF	TGCGCCAGCTGTTTACAGGACATAGGCGAGCAGTACTTC
TRBV11-2	-	-	TRBJ1-2	CASSQSDGPYGYTF	TGTGCCAGCAGCCAAAGCGACGGCCCCTATGGCTACACCTTC
TRBV7-9	-	-	TRBJ2-7	CASSPSLKGAYEQYF	TGTGCCAGCAGCCCTAGCTTGAAGGGAGCCTACGAGCAGTACTTC
TRBV6-5	-	-	TRBJ1-1	CASSYSGRTMNTEAFF	TGTGCCAGCAGTTACTCGGGGCGAACGATGAACACTGAAGCTTTCTTT
TRBV6-5	TRBD1	once	TRBJ1-2	CATHPPGTVYGYTF	TGTGCCACCCATCCTCCAGGGACAGTTTATGGCTACACCTTC
TRBV7-2	TRBD1	-	TRBJ1-1	CASSPGQGRTEAFF	TGTGCCAGCAGCCCAGGACAGGGACGGACTGAAGCTTTCTTT
TRBV19	-	few	TRBJ1-1	CASSMGADTEAFF	TGTGCCAGTAGTATGGGGGCAGACACTGAAGCTTTCTTT
TRBV6-4	TRBD2	-	TRBJ2-5	CASSDSKREVPKPDETQYF	TGTGCCAGCAGTGACTCCAAGCGGGAGGTACCAAAGCCGGACGAGACCCAGTACTTC
TRBV6-5	TRBD1	-	TRBJ1-2	CASRDRTAIGYTF	TGTGCCAGCAGGGACAGGACAGCTATCGGCTACACCTTC
TRBV30	-	-	TRBJ2-5	CAWSVQETQYF	TGTGCCTGGAGTGTACAGGAGACCCAGTACTTC
TRBV4-2	TRBD1	-	TRBJ2-5	CASSQDGTGKETQYF	TGTGCCAGCAGCCAAGATGGGACAGGTAAAGAGACCCAGTACTTC
TRBV5-1	TRBD2	-	TRBJ2-7	CASSQPHLAGSNQEQYF	TGCGCCAGCAGCCAACCCCATCTAGCGGGGAGTAATCAAGAGCAGTACTTC
TRBV7-2	-	-	TRBJ2-3	CASSLGLGASLADTQYF	TGTGCCAGCAGCTTAGGTTTAGGGGCCTCCCTAGCAGATACGCAGTATTTT
TRBV27	-	-	TRBJ2-4	CASSLSPGAGGNIQYF	TGTGCCAGCAGTTTATCGCCGGGGGCAGGGGGAAACATTCAGTACTTC